These T cell receptor beta chains were read from a single sample in a study of control samples from healthy donors and cancer patients. The method was immunoSEQ multiplex PCR; TCRdb's version includes in-frame clones alone and lacks a portion of them. Counted here are 90,000 to 100,000 clones, around three quarters occurring once; the ten biggest clones make up about 10%. Input material: blood. These receptors were obtained from a woman in her 30s in good health. The CDR3 runs from the conserved cysteine through the conserved F or W. A D gene is named only where the DNA matches it firmly. Rows may omit the clone size; those that give it use once, few, many or a size class.

>15|TRBJ2-3|NA|NA|TRBV9
CASSVRDFYTDTQYF
TGTGCCAGCAGCGTGAGGGACTTCTACACAGATACGCAGTATTTT
>15|TRBJ1-1|NA|NA|TRBV19
CASSSPGLRIPEAFF
TGTGCCAGTAGTTCTCCGGGCCTAAGAATACCTGAAGCTTTCTTT
>19|TRBJ2-2|TRBD2|NA|TRBV4-1
CASSQERLAGGANTGELFF
TGCGCCAGCAGCCAAGAGAGACTAGCGGGGGGAGCAAACACCGGGGAGCTGTTTTTT
>14|TRBJ2-2|TRBD2|NA|TRBV11-3
CASSLLSGAGELFF
TGTGCCAGCAGCTTATTGAGCGGGGCCGGGGAGCTGTTTTTT
>14|TRBJ1-3|NA|NA|TRBV7-3
CASRRKISGNTIYF
TGTGCCAGCAGGAGAAAGATCTCTGGAAACACCATATATTTT
>15|TRBJ1-2|NA|NA|TRBV4-3
CASSQEGVGPYGYTF
TGCGCCAGCAGCCAAGAAGGGGTGGGCCCGTATGGCTACACCTTC
>14|TRBJ1-6|NA|NA|TRBV30
CAWSDGQGTSPLHF
TGTGCCTGGAGTGACGGTCAGGGGACCTCACCCCTCCACTTT
>18|TRBJ1-5|NA|NA|TRBV19
CASSNLHLGGSGNQPQHF
TGTGCCAGTAGCAACCTACACTTGGGTGGTAGTGGCAATCAGCCCCAGCATTTT
>12|TRBJ1-5|NA|NA|TRBV19
CASSLTNQPQHF
TGTGCCAGTAGTCTCACCAATCAGCCCCAGCATTTT
>16|TRBJ2-7|TRBD1|NA|TRBV6-1
CASSGTRQGKTYEQYF
TGTGCCAGCAGTGGAACCCGACAGGGGAAGACCTACGAGCAGTACTTC
>15|TRBJ2-5|TRBD1|NA|TRBV10-2
CASSESGTGVETQYF
TGCGCCAGCAGTGAGTCCGGCACAGGGGTAGAGACCCAGTACTTC
>14|TRBJ1-1|NA|NA|TRBV7-2
CASSLGVGDTEAFF
TGTGCCAGCAGCTTAGGGGTTGGGGACACTGAAGCTTTCTTT
>17|TRBJ2-2|TRBD2|NA|TRBV19
CASRGSGLTLDTGELFF
TGTGCCAGTAGGGGGTCGGGACTAACTTTAGACACCGGGGAGCTGTTTTTT
>18|TRBJ2-1|TRBD2|NA|TRBV24-1
CATSDASGGAGIRNEQFF
TGTGCCACCAGTGATGCTAGCGGGGGGGCCGGAATTCGCAATGAGCAGTTCTTC
>13|TRBJ1-5|NA|NA|TRBV7-9
CASGGADNQPQHF
TGTGCCAGCGGTGGGGCTGACAATCAGCCCCAGCATTTT
>11|TRBJ1-2|TRBD1|NA|TRBV5-6
CASISQGIYTF
TGTGCCAGCATCTCACAGGGGATCTACACCTTC
>14|TRBJ1-5|NA|NA|TRBV15
CATSRGYSNQPQHF
TGTGCCACCAGCAGAGGTTATAGCAATCAGCCCCAGCATTTT
>14|TRBJ2-3|NA|NA|TRBV24-1
CATSSYSNTDTQYF
TGTGCCACCAGTAGTTACAGCAATACAGATACGCAGTATTTT
>12|TRBJ2-2|NA|NA|TRBV18
CASSLDAGELFF
TGTGCCAGCTCACTGGACGCCGGGGAGCTGTTTTTT
>16|TRBJ2-7|TRBD1|NA|TRBV12-5
CASGLAAGTGNYEQYF
TGTGCTAGTGGTTTGGCCGCCGGGACAGGGAACTACGAGCAGTACTTC
>14|TRBJ2-5|NA|NA|TRBV6-2/TRBV6-3
CASSYGPTGETQYF
TGTGCCAGCAGTTACGGACCTACGGGGGAGACCCAGTACTTC
>15|TRBJ1-1|TRBD1|NA|TRBV30
CAWSFIGQGDTEAFF
TGTGCCTGGAGTTTCATTGGACAGGGTGACACTGAAGCTTTCTTT
>14|TRBJ2-7|NA|NA|TRBV10-2
CASSDRVSPYEQYF
TGCGCCAGCAGTGACCGGGTCAGTCCCTACGAGCAGTACTTC
>13|TRBJ1-1|NA|NA|TRBV6-5
CASSYRGAIEAFF
TGTGCCAGCAGTTACCGGGGGGCGATTGAAGCTTTCTTT
>17|TRBJ2-2|TRBD1|NA|TRBV7-9
CASTIARGTGFAGELFF
TGTGCCAGCACTATCGCCCGCGGGACAGGGTTTGCCGGGGAGCTGTTTTTT
>13|TRBJ1-1|NA|NA|TRBV12-3/TRBV12-4
CASRPAPNTEAFF
TGTGCCAGCAGACCCGCACCGAACACTGAAGCTTTCTTT
>17|TRBJ1-2|NA|NA|TRBV21-1
CASRFFRDREPNYGYTF
TGTGCCAGTAGGTTCTTTAGGGACAGGGAACCTAACTATGGCTACACCTTC
>13|TRBJ2-2|TRBD2|once|TRBV6-5
CASSPRGAGELFF
TGTGCCAGCAGTCCCCGGGGGGCCGGGGAGCTGTTTTTT
>16|TRBJ1-3|NA|NA|TRBV6-2/TRBV6-3
CASSDHRASSGNTIYF
TGTGCCAGCAGTGACCACAGGGCGAGCTCTGGAAACACCATATATTTT
>14|TRBJ2-3|NA|NA|TRBV6-5
CASSFQRGADTQYF
TGTGCCAGCAGTTTTCAAAGGGGCGCAGATACGCAGTATTTT
>13|TRBJ1-2|TRBD1|NA|TRBV30
CAWDGGQGKGYTF
TGTGCCTGGGATGGAGGACAGGGGAAAGGCTACACCTTC
>14|TRBJ2-7|NA|NA|TRBV10-2
CASSQNREIDEQYF
TGCGCCAGCAGTCAAAACAGGGAGATTGACGAGCAGTACTTC
>13|TRBJ1-1|NA|NA|TRBV19
CASSWRGDTEAFF
TGTGCCAGTAGTTGGCGGGGAGACACTGAAGCTTTCTTT
>14|TRBJ2-7|NA|NA|TRBV9
CASSVRDGSYEQYF
TGTGCCAGCAGCGTCAGGGATGGGTCCTACGAGCAGTACTTC
>13|TRBJ1-1|NA|NA|TRBV27
CASSLRGNTEAFF
TGTGCCAGCAGTTTGAGGGGGAACACTGAAGCTTTCTTT
>16|TRBJ2-7|TRBD1|few|TRBV14
CASSQGQGLRRSEQYF
TGTGCCAGCAGCCAGGGACAGGGCCTACGTCGTTCCGAGCAGTACTTC
>16|TRBJ2-3|NA|NA|TRBV10-2
CASSVPHRSNTDTQYF
TGCGCCAGCAGTGTTCCTCACAGGAGTAACACAGATACGCAGTATTTT
>12|TRBJ1-3|NA|NA|TRBV12-3/TRBV12-4
CASSSGGNTIYF
TGTGCCAGCAGCTCAGGGGGAAACACCATATATTTT
>13|TRBJ1-2|NA|NA|TRBV2
CASSGQPNYGYTF
TGTGCCAGCAGTGGACAACCTAACTATGGCTACACCTTC
>19|TRBJ1-6|TRBD1|NA|TRBV30
CAWIRSGGQGSSYNSPLHF
TGTGCCTGGATTCGGTCGGGCGGACAGGGGAGCTCCTATAATTCACCCCTCCACTTT
>15|TRBJ2-2|TRBD1|NA|TRBV23-1
CASTQRKHRGRELFF
TGCGCCAGCACCCAACGAAAACACAGGGGTAGGGAGCTGTTTTTT
>15|TRBJ1-5|TRBD1|NA|TRBV19
CASSPGTGGNQPQHF
TGTGCCAGTAGCCCAGGGACAGGGGGAAATCAGCCCCAGCATTTT
>16|TRBJ2-1|TRBD2|NA|TRBV3-1/TRBV3-2
CASSQERLAGVNEQFF
TGTGCCAGCAGCCAAGAGAGGCTAGCGGGGGTCAATGAGCAGTTCTTC
>12|TRBJ1-2|NA|NA|TRBV6-5
CASSLIVGGYTF
TGTGCCAGCAGCCTCATAGTGGGAGGCTACACCTTC
>14|TRBJ1-4|NA|once|TRBV18
CASSLRGSNEKLFF
TGTGCCAGCTCGCTCAGGGGTTCTAATGAAAAACTGTTTTTT
>15|TRBJ1-2|NA|NA|TRBV18
CASSRTEKRGYGYTF
TGTGCCAGCTCACGCACCGAGAAAAGGGGATATGGCTACACCTTC
>16|TRBJ2-3|TRBD2|NA|TRBV7-2
CASSLTSGGFTDTQYF
TGTGCCAGCAGCTTAACTAGCGGGGGGTTCACAGATACGCAGTATTTT
>15|TRBJ2-7|TRBD1|NA|TRBV13
CASSPTGTGEAEQYF
TGTGCCAGCAGCCCGACCGGGACAGGGGAGGCCGAGCAGTACTTC
>15|TRBJ1-2|NA|NA|TRBV29-1
CSVEEEGRGPYGYTF
TGCAGCGTTGAAGAGGAGGGCAGGGGACCCTATGGCTACACCTTC
>17|TRBJ1-1|NA|NA|TRBV19
CASSPMSHTNMNTEAFF
TGTGCCAGTAGTCCCATGTCGCATACAAACATGAACACTGAAGCTTTCTTT
>16|TRBJ2-3|NA|NA|TRBV24-1
CATNSRDSKGRDTQYF
TGTGCCACCAACTCAAGGGACAGTAAGGGGAGGGATACGCAGTATTTT
>13|TRBJ1-2|NA|NA|TRBV12-3/TRBV12-4
CASSFGSTYGYTF
TGTGCCAGCAGTTTTGGATCCACCTATGGCTACACCTTC
>16|TRBJ1-6|NA|NA|TRBV18
CASSPGRLGGASPLHF
TGTGCCAGCTCACCTGGTAGGTTGGGGGGAGCATCACCCCTCCACTTT
>15|TRBJ2-5|TRBD1|NA|TRBV7-2
CASSFRQGKVETQYF
TGTGCCAGCAGCTTTAGACAGGGAAAGGTTGAGACCCAGTACTTC
>13|TRBJ2-1|NA|NA|TRBV15
CATSRADWNEQFF
TGTGCCACCAGCAGAGCGGACTGGAATGAGCAGTTCTTC
>16|TRBJ1-1|NA|NA|TRBV5-5
CASTAGRMGEDTEAFF
TGTGCCAGCACCGCGGGGAGGATGGGAGAGGACACTGAAGCTTTCTTT
>16|TRBJ2-3|NA|NA|TRBV7-2
CASSLASSDRTDTQYF
TGTGCCAGCAGCTTAGCTTCTAGCGACCGCACAGATACGCAGTATTTT
>15|TRBJ1-1|TRBD1|NA|TRBV3-1/TRBV3-2
CASSPRQGANTEAFF
TGTGCCAGCAGCCCCCGACAGGGGGCGAACACTGAAGCTTTCTTT
>16|TRBJ2-7|TRBD1|many|TRBV30
CAWSELGTGGFYEQYF
TGTGCCTGGAGCGAACTTGGGACAGGGGGTTTCTACGAGCAGTACTTC
>14|TRBJ1-1|NA|NA|TRBV5-8
CASSGVPGETEAFF
TGTGCCAGCAGCGGGGTCCCTGGGGAAACTGAAGCTTTCTTT